This TCR beta chain was recovered during a study of shared clonotypes between healthy human individuals. Per the germline V gene, CDR1 is MGHDK and CDR2 is SYGVNS. The CDR3 totals 15 residues. The V gene lost 5 bases and the J gene lost 4 bases, with 17 bases spanning the gap. Data came from immunoSEQ multiplex PCR; TCRdb stores just in-frame clones and leaves some out. Among about 490,000 clones listed, around 80% were seen once. The sequence was collected from a middle-aged woman in good health. Some clones in this sample may be carry-over from other donors' samples. Source material: PBMCs. This chain links TRBV25-1 with TRBJ2-5; D possibly matches TRBD1 or TRBD2 (7 bases each). The CDR3 DNA follows: TGTGCCAGCAGTCATAGCAGGGGGGGGTCAGAGACCCAGTACTTC. Translation gives CASSHSRGGSETQYF. The full variable domain, with the rest looked up from reference TRBV25-1 and TRBJ2-5, is EADIYQTPRYLVIGTGKKITLECSQTMGHDKMYWYQQDPGMELHLIHYSYGVNSTEKGDLSSESTVSRIRTEHFPLTLESARPSHTSQYLCASSHSRGGSETQYFGPGTRLLVL.